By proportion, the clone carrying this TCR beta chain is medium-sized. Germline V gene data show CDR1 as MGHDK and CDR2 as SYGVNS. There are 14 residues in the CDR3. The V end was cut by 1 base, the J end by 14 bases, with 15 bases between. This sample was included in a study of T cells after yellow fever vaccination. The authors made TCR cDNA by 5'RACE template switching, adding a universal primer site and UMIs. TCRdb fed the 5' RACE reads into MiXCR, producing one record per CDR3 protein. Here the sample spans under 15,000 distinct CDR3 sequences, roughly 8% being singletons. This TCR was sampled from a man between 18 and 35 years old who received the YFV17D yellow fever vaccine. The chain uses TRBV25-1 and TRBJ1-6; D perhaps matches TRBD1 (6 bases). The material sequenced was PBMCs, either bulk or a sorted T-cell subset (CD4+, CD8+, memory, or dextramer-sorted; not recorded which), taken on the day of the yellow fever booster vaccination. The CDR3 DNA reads TGTGCCAGCAGTGAATTACAGGGTCAGGTCTCCCTCCACTTT. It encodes CASSELQGQVSLHF.